This T cell receptor (beta chain) was profiled in a study of blood T cell repertoires in COVID-19 (dated by TCRdb to 2020 to 2022). Study-wide context: The collaborator samples originated in the United States, Italy and Spain and spanned the acute and convalescent phases of COVID-19. The prospective study material was composed of cDNA or gDNA derived from T cells, B-cell-depleted T cells, or PBMCs. The dataset comprised deeply sampled blood TCRbeta repertoires from subjects exposed to, actively infected with, or recovered from COVID-19. The repertoires were made available in a free public database intended to serve as a resource for research on the immune response to SARS-CoV-2. Samples came from the ongoing ImmuneRACE study (first 160 participants) plus 1,254 subjects from 6 global collaborators. Sample metadata almost always included a de-identified subject ID, COVID-19 status, age in years and sex. Where available, HLA class I and class II types were obtained from metadata supplied by the sample provider rather than from assay-based typing.

The germline V gene sets CDR1 to SGHVS and CDR2 to FQNEAQ. Taken from cysteine to phenylalanine, the CDR3 has 14 residues. Just CDR3 DNA is preserved here, 42 bases in frame from base 1. Trimming at the junction amounts to 7 bases on V and 6 bases on J, and the germline ends lie 19 bases apart. In the prospective study, participants were about 18 to 95 years old, resided in fewer than 25 geographic areas of the United States, and were enrolled through a virtual design. In the prospective study, participants were assigned to cohorts based on the clinical history participants reported in a screening survey and a study questionnaire. Recovered participants in ImmuneRACE Cohort 3 were defined by two consecutive negative NP/OP PCR tests, clearance by a healthcare professional, or resolution of symptoms. Mobile phlebotomists in the prospective study collected whole blood, serum and a nasopharyngeal or oropharyngeal swab from every participant. Additional blood draws and questionnaires over a roughly two-month period could optionally be provided by prospective study participants. Prospective study blood samples were shipped either frozen or at room temperature before DNA extraction.

This clone was seen a few times. It lacks a known antigen. Base quality data are lacking; no much larger clone is found one base away. TCRbeta CDR3 regions were amplified from genomic DNA using the immunoSEQ Assay, a bias-controlled multiplex PCR. Per the original workflow: The number of nucleated cells in each sample was estimated from the amplification of reference gene primers within the assay. Sequence reads were collapsed and filtered to measure the absolute abundance of every unique TCRbeta CDR3 rearrangement. Productive Simpson clonality was computed per sample as the square root of Simpson's diversity index over productive rearrangements. The clones in this table, taken by TCRdb from immuneACCESS, are in-frame only. Not every clone is retained; where verified, under half of the shortfall comes from an unresolved V gene, and the cause of the rest is unknown. That table is the source of V, J and clone size, and D and trimming were worked out from the DNA. The sample table lists about 300,000 clones, around 90% of them with a count of one. Approximately 5.4% of the sample rests with the top ten.

The paper as a whole reports these results and caveats: Clinical and demographic metadata were provided uncurated, with the amount varying by source and participant.

This TCR derives from a woman aged 25 to 39 who had recovered from COVID-19. The chain was built from TRBV7-8 and TRBJ2-7, with TRBD2 as a weak D call on 5 bases. Sequenced: PBMCs or T cells enriched from blood (not recorded which). The CDR3 amino acid sequence is: CASIPSSGMGEQYF. The DNA sequence is given as TGTGCCAGCATCCCTTCATCCGGGATGGGCGAGCAGTACTTC.